This TCR beta chain was obtained from a study of response to subunit inactivated influenza vaccine. Trimming stripped 11 bases from V and 3 bases from J, with 23 bases between. The CDR3 consists of 16 residues. CDR1 and CDR2 from the germline V gene are KGHDR and SFDVKD. Findings and limits, study-wide: Authors suggested that a seasonal influenza vaccination recruits few new T cells each time.

TCRdb passed the RT-PCR reads through MiXCR, listing each CDR3 protein once. The sample includes about 240,000 distinct CDR3 sequences, more than 10% of them seen just once. With regard to this clonotype: No antigen is known for it.

The sequence was obtained from a middle-aged man who received an inactivated influenza vaccine. The sequencing here drew on non-naive T cells sorted from PBMCs, taken around 14 days before vaccination. The chain recombines TRBV24-1 with TRBJ2-3; perhaps TRBD2 as D (6 bases). CDR3 region: CAIQGAGGDLTDTQYF. DNA of the CDR3: TGTGCCATTCAGGGCGCCGGGGGAGATCTGACAGATACGCAGTATTTT.